Listed here are 5 T cell receptor beta chains from one sample, sequenced in a study of T-cell memory formation after mild COVID-19. One entry per CDR3 protein results from TCRdb running MiXCR on the 5' RACE reads. The sample lists about 240,000 distinct CDR3 sequences, over 9% occurring once. Sequenced: PBMCs or a T cell subset sorted from them (not recorded which). The origin of the receptors is a man aged 18 to 29 who had mild COVID-19 (a few samples of this study predate the infection). Cell type and time point are not known.

Details on this clonotype: Given a much more abundant clone one base away, this may be a read error. The V and J genes are TRBV4-1 and TRBJ2-5; 13 nucleotides line up with TRBD2. CDR3 length: 15 amino acids. CDR1 is MGHRA and CDR2 is YSYEKL in the germline V gene. The CDR3 DNA follows: TGCGCCAGAAGCCAATCGACTAGCGGGGGGGAGACCCAGTACTTC. This encodes CARSQSTSGGETQYF.

The sample holds a few counts of this clonotype. The CDR3 region has the DNA TGCAGCGCGAGACAGGGTTGGGGCATGAACACTGAAGCTTTCTTT. As protein: CSARQGWGMNTEAFF. This rearrangement joins TRBV29-1 to TRBJ1-1, with 7 bases aligning to TRBD1. CDR3 length: 15 amino acids. V was clipped by 7 bases and J by 0 bases; unmatched bases: 11. Germline V gene sequence: CDR1 SQVTM, CDR2 ANQGSEA.

This clonotype was detected a few times. The V and J genes are TRBV20-1 and TRBJ1-2, with D possibly matching TRBD1 (5 bases). V lost 6 bases and J 5 bases, leaving 10 bases between the germline ends. From germline, CDR1 is DFQATT and CDR2 SNEGSKA (reference sequence). The CDR3 runs to 11 residues. For the CDR3, the DNA is TGCAGTGCCCCCGGGGGGTATGGCTACACCTTC. Translated: CSAPGGYGYTF.

This clonotype has a count of ten or more. The chain employs TRBV12-3 or TRBV12-4 and TRBJ2-5; D may be TRBD1 (6 bases). The CDR3 extends over 13 amino acids. The V end lost 6 bases, the J end lost 3 bases, and 11 bases lay between the germline ends. The CDR3 here is CASSLQGEETQYF. The CDR3 bases are TGTGCCAGCAGCTTACAGGGAGAAGAGACCCAGTACTTC.

The table lists this clonotype with a few counts. The chain combines TRBV18 with TRBJ2-1, with a tentative D call TRBD1 (5 bases). The CDR3 extends over 12 amino acids. CDR1 and CDR2 (germline): KGHSH, LQKENI. The V gene lost 5 bases and the J gene lost 7 bases, with 9 bases spanning the gap. CDR3 nucleotides: TGTGCCAGCTCAACGCCAGGGAATGAGCAGTTCTTC. It translates to CASSTPGNEQFF. Variable domain in full (rest from reference TRBV18 and TRBJ2-1): NAGVMQNPRHLVRRRGQEARLRCSPMKGHSHVYWYRQLPEEGLKFMVYLQKENIIDESGMPKERFSAEFPKEGPSILRIQQVVRGDSAAYFCASSTPGNEQFFGPGTRLTVL.